A selection of T cell receptor beta chains follows, all from one sample in a study of monozygotic twins with inflammatory bowel disease. TCRdb reprocessed the 5' RACE reads and keeps a single row for each CDR3 protein, giving no DNA. The listing contains fewer than 400,000 distinct CDR3 sequences. The sample consisted of blood. Every receptor here comes from a human donor with ulcerative colitis or Crohn's disease, or a healthy co-twin of an affected twin (not recorded which). The CDR3 runs from the conserved cysteine through the conserved F or W. Each record gives: J gene, V gene, CDR3 protein.

TRBJ1-2,TRBV20-1,CSARDNRGLYGYTF
TRBJ2-3,TRBV7-8,CASSLLSGQERTDTQYF
TRBJ2-7,TRBV23-1,CASSQSRGEQYF
TRBJ1-4,TRBV12-3/TRBV12-4,CASIHHEETGDEKLFF
TRBJ1-1,TRBV9,CASSVGAGNTEAFF
TRBJ2-5,TRBV18,CASSPPLAGAQETQYF
TRBJ2-7,TRBV20-1,CSASLVGRPNQYF
TRBJ2-4,TRBV30,CAWSPWSLAKNIQYF
TRBJ2-7,TRBV28,CASTRDGSSYEQYF
TRBJ1-5,TRBV3-1,CASSQGLSSSNQPQHF
TRBJ2-2,TRBV6-1,CASSLLLRESNTGELFF
TRBJ1-5,TRBV7-2,CASSLPGFNQPQHF
TRBJ2-7,TRBV28,CASKPSGYEQYF
TRBJ1-1,TRBV28,CASSATGSASFF
TRBJ2-7,TRBV24-1,CATSESGQGAREQYF
TRBJ2-7,TRBV25-1,CASRGQKFYEQYF
TRBJ2-1,TRBV2,CASSEGRGSYNEQFF
TRBJ2-6,TRBV10-3,CAIRGASGANVLTF
TRBJ1-5,TRBV10-2,CASMTGLNQPQHF
TRBJ2-1,TRBV20-1,CSARGASGRNEQFF
TRBJ2-4,TRBV24-1,CATSDVGTAENIQYF
TRBJ1-2,TRBV24-1,CATSDTPGTGTYGYTF
TRBJ2-7,TRBV6-2/TRBV6-3,CASSYSGRGEQYF
TRBJ1-6,TRBV6-2/TRBV6-3,CATRGTANSPLHF
TRBJ2-2,TRBV11-3,CASRAGVGELFF
TRBJ2-3,TRBV4-3,CASSQSSKYTDTQYF
TRBJ2-4,TRBV5-1,CASSSEGGVDIQYF
TRBJ2-7,TRBV20-1,CSGWHGAGSYEQYF
TRBJ2-5,TRBV12-3/TRBV12-4,CASSFPGMGETQYF
TRBJ2-7,TRBV15,CATSRDRFGNEQYF
TRBJ1-2,TRBV28,CASSSGHPNYGYTF
TRBJ2-3,TRBV25-1,CASSALAGGSTDTQYF
TRBJ2-3,TRBV3-1,CASSQRAGVTDTQYF
TRBJ1-2,TRBV18,CASSPGQRDIYGYTF
TRBJ1-4,TRBV7-2,CASSLQPGTGYEKLFF
TRBJ1-3,TRBV3-1,CASRAGTASGNTIYF
TRBJ2-5,TRBV7-2,CASSLASGGLQETQYF
TRBJ1-5,TRBV5-6,CASSLEGRLGPGHNQPQHF
TRBJ2-7,TRBV11-2,CASSISTGSLSYEQYF
TRBJ1-3,TRBV12-3/TRBV12-4,CASSHRRLSSGNTIYF
TRBJ2-3,TRBV6-2/TRBV6-3,CASSSPVDLPQYF
TRBJ1-4,TRBV6-5,CASSYGEKLFF
TRBJ1-1,TRBV30,CAWSPQGFEAFF
TRBJ2-6,TRBV3-1,CASSLRGGQGSGANVLTF
TRBJ2-1,TRBV5-4,CASSLSGRADEQFF
TRBJ2-7,TRBV6-2/TRBV6-3,CASSYGGQGEGEQYF
TRBJ2-3,TRBV5-1,CASSLGLTAGGPDTQYF
TRBJ1-1,TRBV30,CARDRGNTEAFF
TRBJ2-1,TRBV4-3,CASSQATTSGAHNEQFF
TRBJ1-6,TRBV5-1,CASSLDGRGGSPLHF
TRBJ2-1,TRBV6-2/TRBV6-3,CASSYRSSGRASNEQFF
TRBJ2-7,TRBV6-2/TRBV6-3,CASTITGNEQYF
TRBJ2-5,TRBV5-5,CASSLREVNQETQYF
TRBJ2-7,TRBV20-1,CSAREGAYYEQYF
TRBJ2-3,TRBV28,CASSLPGGGRAVADTQYF
TRBJ2-1,TRBV12-3/TRBV12-4,CASTSSRWTSGDKYNEQFF
TRBJ2-3,TRBV27,CASSLRGTSGSRTDTQYF
TRBJ2-2,TRBV7-2,CASSFQPVGELFF
TRBJ1-1,TRBV30,CAWSEGRQNTEAFF